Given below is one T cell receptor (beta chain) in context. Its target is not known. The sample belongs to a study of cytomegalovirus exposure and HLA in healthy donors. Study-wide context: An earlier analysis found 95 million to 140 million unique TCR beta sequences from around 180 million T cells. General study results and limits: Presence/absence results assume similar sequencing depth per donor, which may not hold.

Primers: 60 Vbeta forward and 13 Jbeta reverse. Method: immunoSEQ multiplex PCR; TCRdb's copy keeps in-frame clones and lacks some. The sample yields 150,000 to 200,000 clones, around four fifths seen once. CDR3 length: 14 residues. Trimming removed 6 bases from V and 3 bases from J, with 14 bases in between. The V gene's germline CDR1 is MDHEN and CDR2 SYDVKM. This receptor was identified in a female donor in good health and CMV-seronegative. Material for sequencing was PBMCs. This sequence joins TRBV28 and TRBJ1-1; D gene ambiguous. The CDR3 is CASRMHREDTEAFF. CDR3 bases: TGTGCCAGCAGAATGCATCGGGAGGACACTGAAGCTTTCTTT.